This TCR beta chain was recorded in a study of molecular identifiers for immune sequencing clone quantification. MiXCR, applied by TCRdb to the PCR reads, yields one record per CDR3 protein. The data hold about 640,000 distinct CDR3 sequences, with just under 20% observed a single time. The CDR3 spans 15 residues. CDR1 SGHAT and CDR2 FQNNGV come from the germline V gene. V lost 6 bases, J lost 0 bases, and 14 bases lay in between. With respect to this clonotype: Its antigen is not identified.

General study points: Clone sizes could be underestimated for highly expanded clones when identical TCR molecules share a barcode. For effector cells, clones above 20 RNA copies held over 97% of molecules; for naive cells, under 1%.

Sequencing input: naive CD8+ T cells from blood, with Jurkat cell RNA spiked in. The subset here: FACS-sorted CD8+CD4-CCR7+CD45RA+ naive T cells. The source is a human donor in good health. Some libraries in this study had Jurkat cell RNA spiked in. V gene TRBV11-2 combines with J gene TRBJ1-1; D possibly corresponds to TRBD1 (5 bases). The CDR3 bases are TGTGCCAGCAGTCTACTTCGGGACCTGAACACTGAAGCTTTCTTT. Translation gives CASSLLRDLNTEAFF.